This T cell receptor beta chain stems from a study of cytomegalovirus exposure and HLA in healthy donors. Germline V gives CDR1 MNHEY, CDR2 SMNVEV (reference sequence). CDR3 size: 14 residues. Trimming shortened V by 6 bases and J by 4 bases, and 12 bases separated the two germline ends. The study ran its PCR with 60 Vbeta and 13 Jbeta primers. Clones were sequenced by immunoSEQ multiplex PCR, and TCRdb holds only the in-frame ones, with some missing. The sample has more than 110,000 clones, 70% to 85% seen once. This receptor was obtained from a man aged 25-45 years in good health and CMV-seropositive. Sequenced: PBMCs. The chain couples TRBV27 to TRBJ1-4, with D tentatively TRBD1 (6 bases). The CDR3 region has the DNA TGTGCCAGCAGACTACAGGGAAGTAATGAAAAACTGTTTTTT. This gives the protein CASRLQGSNEKLFF.